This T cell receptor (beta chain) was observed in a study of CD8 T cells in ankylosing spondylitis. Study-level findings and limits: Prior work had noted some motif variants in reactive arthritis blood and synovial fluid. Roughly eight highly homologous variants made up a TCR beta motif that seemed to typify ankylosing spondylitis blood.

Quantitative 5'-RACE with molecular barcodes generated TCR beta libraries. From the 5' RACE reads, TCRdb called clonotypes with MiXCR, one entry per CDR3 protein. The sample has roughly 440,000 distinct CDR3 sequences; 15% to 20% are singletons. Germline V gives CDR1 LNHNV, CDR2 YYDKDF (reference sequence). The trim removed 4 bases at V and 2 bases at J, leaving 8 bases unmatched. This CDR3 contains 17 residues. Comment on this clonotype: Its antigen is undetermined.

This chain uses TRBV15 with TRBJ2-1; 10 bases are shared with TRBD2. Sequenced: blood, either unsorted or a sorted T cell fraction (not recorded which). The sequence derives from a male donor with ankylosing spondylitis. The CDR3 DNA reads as TGTGCCACCAGCATTACTCCTAGCGGGGGAACCTACAATGAGCAGTTCTTC. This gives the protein CATSITPSGGTYNEQFF.